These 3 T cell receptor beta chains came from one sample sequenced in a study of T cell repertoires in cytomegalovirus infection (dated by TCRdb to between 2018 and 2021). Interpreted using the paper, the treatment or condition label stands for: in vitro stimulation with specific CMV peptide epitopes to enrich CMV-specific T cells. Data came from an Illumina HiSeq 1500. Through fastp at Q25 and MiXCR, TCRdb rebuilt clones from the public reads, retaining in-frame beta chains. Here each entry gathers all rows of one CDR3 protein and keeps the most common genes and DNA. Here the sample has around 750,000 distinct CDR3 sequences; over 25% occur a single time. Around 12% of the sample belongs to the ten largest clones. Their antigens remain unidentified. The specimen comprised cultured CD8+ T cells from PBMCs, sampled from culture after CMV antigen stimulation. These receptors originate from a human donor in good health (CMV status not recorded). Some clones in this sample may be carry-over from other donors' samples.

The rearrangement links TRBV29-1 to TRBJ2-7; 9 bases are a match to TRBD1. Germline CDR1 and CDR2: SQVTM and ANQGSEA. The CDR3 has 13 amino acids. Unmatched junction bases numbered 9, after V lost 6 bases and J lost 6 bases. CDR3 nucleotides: TGCAGCGTGGGACAGGGTGTGGGAACCGAGCAGTACTTC. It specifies CSVGQGVGTEQYF.

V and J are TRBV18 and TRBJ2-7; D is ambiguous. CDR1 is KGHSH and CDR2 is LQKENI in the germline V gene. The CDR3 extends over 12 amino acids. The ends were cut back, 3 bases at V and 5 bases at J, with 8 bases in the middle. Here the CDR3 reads CASSPSADEQYF. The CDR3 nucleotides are TGTGCCAGCTCACCCTCCGCGGACGAGCAGTACTTC. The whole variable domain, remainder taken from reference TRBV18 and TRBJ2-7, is NAGVMQNPRHLVRRRGQEARLRCSPMKGHSHVYWYRQLPEEGLKFMVYLQKENIIDESGMPKERFSAEFPKEGPSILRIQQVVRGDSAAYFCASSPSADEQYFGPGTRLTVT.

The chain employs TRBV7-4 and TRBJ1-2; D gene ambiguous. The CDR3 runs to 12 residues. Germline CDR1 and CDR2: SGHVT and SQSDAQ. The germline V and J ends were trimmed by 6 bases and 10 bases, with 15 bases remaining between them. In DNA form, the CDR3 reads TGTGCCAGCAGTTTGTCCGGTCGTGACTACACCTTC. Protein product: CASSLSGRDYTF.